Each of the 2 T cell receptor beta chains below was sequenced from the same sample in a study of siplizumab effects on memory and regulatory T cells. Sequencing was performed with immunoSEQ multiplex PCR; in TCRdb, only in-frame clones are kept and a portion is missing. The sample lists approximately 94,000 clones; less than 95% were seen once. Source material: non-Treg CD4+ T cells sorted from blood. The receptors stem from a human donor in good health.

The rearrangement joins TRBV7-3 to TRBJ2-1; unclear D gene. CDR3 size: 14 residues. V was clipped by 8 bases and J by 4 bases, with 15 bases between them. Germline CDR1 SGHTA, CDR2 FQGTGA. The CDR3 loop reads CASPSRKPYNEQFF. CDR3 sequence (DNA): TGTGCCAGCCCCTCCCGAAAACCATACAATGAGCAGTTCTTC.

V is TRBV12-5 and J is TRBJ2-5; 13 bases match TRBD2. The J call may be incorrect, as the DNA end agrees better with TRBJ2-7. This CDR3 is built from 17 residues. CDR1 is LGHNT and CDR2 is FRNRAP in the germline V gene. The CDR3 reads CASGLNGLAGAPHEQYF. The CDR3 DNA follows: TGTGCTAGTGGTTTAAATGGACTAGCGGGAGCCCCCCACGAGCAGTACTTC.